One T cell receptor (beta chain) is described in this entry. The antigen is undetermined. These data originate in a study of CD8 T cells in Susac syndrome. Whole-study findings and limits: The CD4+ T cell repertoires, which came from Susac syndrome patients, showed no sign of clonal expansion.

V lost 8 bases and J lost 2, with 12 bases in between. The CDR3 contains 13 residues. Per the germline V gene, CDR1 is SGDLS and CDR2 is YYNGEE. Fulfillment of recently defined diagnostic criteria for definite or probable disease was shown by the patients with Susac syndrome. RNA totalling roughly 0.5 to 1 ug underwent reverse transcription with random hexamers. The immunoSEQ assay covered 54 Vbeta and 13 Jbeta segments for CDR3. TCRdb re-called the immunoSEQ multiplex PCR reads with MiXCR, one entry per CDR3 protein. In the table there are about 140,000 distinct CDR3 sequences, around 95% of which are singletons.

The sample was CD4+ T cells from PBMCs. The rearrangement joins TRBV9 to TRBJ2-3; the D is unclear. This sequence was found in a human donor with Susac syndrome. CDR3 bases: TGTGCCAGTACGCTAGGGAACACAGATACGCAGTATTTT. Translating gives CASTLGNTDTQYF.